The 11 T cell receptor beta chains below come from one sample, sequenced in a study of T cells after yellow fever vaccination. TCRdb re-called the 5' RACE reads with MiXCR, one entry per CDR3 protein. The data contain some 120,000 distinct CDR3 sequences, approximately 9% of them seen just once; the ten biggest clones take up less than 40%. The input for sequencing was CD8+ T cells sorted from PBMCs, taken on the day of the yellow fever booster vaccination. The source of these receptors is a man aged 18 to 29 who received the YFV17D yellow fever vaccine.

In its sample, this clonotype was seen a few times. V gene TRBV2 combines with J gene TRBJ2-7; D is unclear. The CDR3 consists of 14 residues. The V and J ends lost 3 bases and 0 bases respectively, with 9 bases between them. Germline loops: CDR1 SNHLY, CDR2 FYNNEI. The CDR3 DNA sequence: TGTGCCAGCAGTGATGGGGTACTCTCCTACGAGCAGTACGTC. Translated, it gives CASSDGVLSYEQYV.

The chain employs TRBV12-3 or TRBV12-4 and TRBJ1-5; TRBD1 matches 12 bases. The CDR3 consists of 15 residues. Losses at the gene ends were 6 bases for V and 7 bases for J; bases not matched to a gene: 7. CDR3 sequence reads: CASSPGTGGRQPQHF. The CDR3 bases are TGTGCCAGCAGCCCCGGGACAGGGGGCCGGCAGCCCCAGCATTTT.

This clonotype came up a few times. V is TRBV6-5 and J is TRBJ1-1; 7 bases are a match to TRBD1. CDR3 size: 14 residues. V was pared by 4 bases and J by 0 bases, with 2 bases of the junction left unmatched. Per germline, CDR1 MNHEY and CDR2 SVGAGI. CDR3 sequence: CASSFGQVNTEAFF. Written as DNA, the CDR3 is TGTGCCAGCAGTTTCGGACAGGTGAACACTGAAGCTTTCTTT.

This clonotype was counted at least ten times. The V call is TRBV12-3 or TRBV12-4, the J call TRBJ2-3; unclear D gene. The CDR3 contains 16 residues. Trimming took 5 bases from V and 4 from J, leaving 19 bases between them. CDR3 nucleotides: TGTGCCAGCAGTCGGCTTGTGGCAGCCAAGGCAGATACGCAGTATTTT. Protein product: CASSRLVAAKADTQYF.

This clonotype has a count of ten or more. The genes are TRBV19 and TRBJ1-2; 7 nucleotides match TRBD1. The germline gives CDR1 LNHDA, CDR2 SQIVND (reference sequence). V shed 7 bases and J 5 bases; nucleotides not matched to a gene: 7. This CDR3 is 13 amino acids long. In DNA form, the CDR3 reads TGTGCCAGTAAAACGACAGGGCCTTATGGCTACACCTTC. Protein product: CASKTTGPYGYTF. The whole variable domain, filled in from reference TRBV19 and TRBJ1-2, reads DGGITQSPKYLFRKEGQNVTLSCEQNLNHDAMYWYRQDPGQGLRLIYYSQIVNDFQKGDIAEGYSVSREKKESFPLTVTSAQKNPTAFYLCASKTTGPYGYTFGSGTRLTVV.

This clonotype occurred a few times. The chain carries TRBV28 and TRBJ2-3; 9 bases line up with TRBD2. The CDR3 is made up of 16 amino acids. V shed 5 bases, J shed 1 base, and the junction held 7 bases outside the gene matches. Germline CDR1 reads MDHEN; CDR2 reads SYDVKM. Written as DNA, the CDR3 is TGTGCCAGCAGTGCGGTAGCGGGGGCTGGCACAGATACGCAGTATTTT. Translated, it gives CASSAVAGAGTDTQYF.

This chain uses TRBV6-2 or TRBV6-3 with TRBJ2-3; the D call may be TRBD1 or TRBD2 (5 bases each). CDR3 size: 15 residues. CDR1 is MNHEY and CDR2 is SVGEGT in the germline V gene. V lost 7 bases and J lost 2, with 16 bases in between. This chain's CDR3 is CASTRSWGYTDTQYF. CDR3 nucleotides: TGTGCCAGCACTAGATCGTGGGGGTACACAGATACGCAGTATTTT.

This rearrangement joins TRBV13 to TRBJ1-3; TRBD1 agrees at 7 bases. The V gene's germline CDR1 is PRHDT and CDR2 FYEKMQ (reference sequence). Losses at the gene ends were 5 bases for V and 8 bases for J; bases not matched to a gene: 9. The CDR3 has 14 residues. The CDR3 DNA reads TGTGCCAGCAGCCTTGTCGACAGGGTGGACACCATATATTTT. It yields the protein CASSLVDRVDTIYF.

This clonotype was counted at least ten times. This chain links TRBV7-3 with TRBJ2-3; 8 bases agree with TRBD2. The trim removed 3 bases at V and 5 bases at J, leaving 10 bases unmatched. CDR1 and CDR2 (germline): SGHTA, FQGTGA. The CDR3 extends over 16 amino acids. The CDR3 DNA is TGTGCCAGCAGCTTTCGACCGACTAGCGCCATAGATACGCAGTATTTT. This sequence encodes CASSFRPTSAIDTQYF.

This clonotype has only a few counts. This is likely a read error, given that the CDR3 carries no conserved phenylalanine or tryptophan at its end. The chain is built from TRBV10-3 and TRBJ1-6; 8 bases are shared with TRBD1. After removal of 7 bases from V and 14 bases from J, the junction contained 7 bases not matched to a gene. This CDR3 region has 12 residues. Germline CDR1 and CDR2: ENHRY and SYGVKD. The DNA for the CDR3 is TGTGCCATCACTCCAGGGGGCTTAGCCCTCCACCTT. Its protein is CAITPGGLALHL.

This clonotype has ten or more counts. The chain is built from TRBV6-5 and TRBJ1-1; the D is unclear. Germline values: CDR1 MNHEY, CDR2 SVGAGI. Trimming took 2 bases from V and 1 from J, leaving 5 bases between them. CDR3 size: 13 residues. As DNA, the CDR3 is TGTGCCAGCAGTTACGAATGGAACACTGAAGCTTTCTTT. Protein sequence: CASSYEWNTEAFF.